Sequencing of this T cell receptor beta chain was carried out in a study of CD8 T cell repertoires and HIV-1 epitope variants. Study overall: Controls were a CMV, EBV and flu peptide pool, Ebola AY9 negative control, and no-peptide well. Epitopes were three Gag families plus Nef HW9 and YT9.

Trimming removed 5 bases at V and 4 bases at J, with 9 bases between. Germline-derived CDR1 and CDR2 are PRHDT and FYEKMQ (reference sequence). CDR3 length: 13 amino acids. Notes on this clone: Its specificity is not known.

On the immunoSEQ platform, TCR beta CDR3s were sequenced at survey depth. The assay was immunoSEQ multiplex PCR, and TCRdb's table has in-frame clones only and misses some. The repertoire holds 5,000 to 6,500 clones, with 55% to 70% as singletons. The sequence came from a male donor with HIV. Sequenced material: cultured CD8+ T cells derived from PBMCs. The chain is built from TRBV13 and TRBJ2-1, with D perhaps matching TRBD2 (5 bases). CDR3: CASSPRRYNEQFF. CDR3 nucleotide sequence: TGTGCCAGCAGCCCCAGGAGGTACAATGAGCAGTTCTTC. Supplemented by reference TRBV13 and TRBJ2-1, the full variable domain reads AAGVIQSPRHLIKEKRETATLKCYPIPRHDTVYWYQQGPGQDPQFLISFYEKMQSDKGSIPDRFSAQQFSDYHSELNMSSLELGDSALYFCASSPRRYNEQFFGPGTRLTVL.